A single sample gave rise to the 7 T cell receptor beta chains below, sequenced in a study of blood T cell repertoires in COVID-19. Profiling relied on immunoSEQ multiplex PCR, and the TCRdb table lists in-frame clones only, not all of them. The table includes 180,000 or so clones, approximately 84% detected once. The sequencing sample was made of peripheral blood. The receptors derive from a human donor with acute or convalescent COVID-19. The donor label of this sample is uncertain.

The chain recombines TRBV19 with TRBJ1-5, with 8 positions matching TRBD1. The CDR3 sequence is 15 residues long. CDR1 is LNHDA and CDR2 is SQIVND in the germline V gene (reference sequence). Trimming cost V 5 bases and J 9 bases; bases outside gene matches: 12. The CDR3 nucleotides are TGTGCCAGTAGTGTTGGACAGGGATTCGCTTCGCCCCAGCATTTT. It yields the protein CASSVGQGFASPQHF.

The chain employs TRBV18 and TRBJ1-6; no definite D call. Germline V gives CDR1 KGHSH, CDR2 LQKENI. The CDR3 has 17 amino acids. V lost 3 bases and J 1 base, leaving 13 bases between the germline ends. This CDR3 is CASSPGSRKSYNSPLHF. In DNA, the CDR3 is TGTGCCAGCTCACCTGGGTCGCGGAAATCCTATAATTCACCCCTCCACTTT.

This clone has just a few counts. This chain joins TRBV29-1 and TRBJ2-2, with unresolved D. Trimming removed 4 bases from V and 4 bases from J, with 16 bases in between. The CDR3 totals 15 residues. From germline, CDR1 is SQVTM and CDR2 ANQGSEA. The CDR3 DNA is TGCAGCGTTGCGGCCGCAGTAGCCGGCACCGGGGAGCTGTTTTTT. It specifies CSVAAAVAGTGELFF.

This clone was counted between two and nine times. The sample has other DNA sequences that encode this CDR3 too. The chain couples TRBV5-1 to TRBJ1-6, with D unresolved. V lost 0 bases, J lost 7 bases, and 11 bases lay in between. The CDR3 runs to 15 residues. Germline V CDR1 and CDR2: SGHRS, YFSETQ. DNA for the CDR3: TGCGCCAGCAGCTTGGATCCCGGAGGCAATTCACCCCTCCACTTT. Encoded protein: CASSLDPGGNSPLHF. The variable domain in full, completed from reference TRBV5-1 and TRBJ1-6, reads KAGVTQTPRYLIKTRGQQVTLSCSPISGHRSVSWYQQTPGQGLQFLFEYFSETQRNKGNFPGRFSGRQFSNSRSEMNVSTLELGDSALYLCASSLDPGGNSPLHFGNGTRLTVT.

The chain uses TRBV5-4 and TRBJ1-2; 7 bases line up with TRBD1. V shed 10 bases and J 4 bases; nucleotides not matched to a gene: 10. The CDR3 spans 13 residues. Germline CDR1 reads SGHNT; CDR2 reads YYREEE (reference sequence). The CDR3 nucleotides are TGTGCCCACGGACCCCCAGGGGGCTATGGCTACACCTTC. It encodes CAHGPPGGYGYTF.

In nucleotides, the CDR3 is TGTGCCAGCAGCATTAGCTCGAGGGCCGGGTCAGAGACCCAGTACTTC. Translating it yields CASSISSRAGSETQYF. The J gene is TRBJ2-5, the V gene TRBV7-2, with D possibly being TRBD2 (5 bases). V was pared by 5 bases and J by 4 bases, with 20 bases between. The CDR3 runs to 16 residues. Germline V gives CDR1 SGHTA, CDR2 FQGNSA.

The chain carries TRBV6-5 and TRBJ1-3, with D maybe TRBD1 (5 bases). The CDR3 spans 16 residues. V shed 4 bases and J shed 6 bases, with 19 bases lying between them. Per the germline V gene, CDR1 is MNHEY and CDR2 is SVGAGI. In nucleotides, the CDR3 is TGTGCCAGCAGTTTCGACAGTCTCCAAAGCGCAAACACCATATATTTT. Its translation is CASSFDSLQSANTIYF.